The text below deals with one TCR beta chain. The PCR was carried out with 60 Vbeta primers and 13 Jbeta primers. The protocol was immunoSEQ multiplex PCR, while the TCRdb copy is restricted to in-frame clones and leaves out a portion. The table includes 200,000 to 250,000 clones, under 70% detected once. This sample stems from a study of cytomegalovirus exposure and HLA in healthy donors. Across the study: The early release's HLA-typed donors yielded 65 million to 85 million unique TCRs.

V shed 1 base, J shed 1 base, and the junction held 0 bases outside the gene matches. The CDR3 totals 15 residues. Germline-derived CDR1 and CDR2 are SGHTA and FQGNSA. Each of the donors was a healthy bone marrow donor. Sequencing used PBMCs. The chain has TRBV7-2 and TRBJ2-3; 9 nucleotides agree with TRBD2. This clonotype originated in a man aged 35 to 55 in good health and CMV-seropositive. This chain's CDR3 is CASSLVAGGTDTQYF. The DNA for the CDR3 is TGTGCCAGCAGCTTAGTAGCGGGGGGCACAGATACGCAGTATTTT.